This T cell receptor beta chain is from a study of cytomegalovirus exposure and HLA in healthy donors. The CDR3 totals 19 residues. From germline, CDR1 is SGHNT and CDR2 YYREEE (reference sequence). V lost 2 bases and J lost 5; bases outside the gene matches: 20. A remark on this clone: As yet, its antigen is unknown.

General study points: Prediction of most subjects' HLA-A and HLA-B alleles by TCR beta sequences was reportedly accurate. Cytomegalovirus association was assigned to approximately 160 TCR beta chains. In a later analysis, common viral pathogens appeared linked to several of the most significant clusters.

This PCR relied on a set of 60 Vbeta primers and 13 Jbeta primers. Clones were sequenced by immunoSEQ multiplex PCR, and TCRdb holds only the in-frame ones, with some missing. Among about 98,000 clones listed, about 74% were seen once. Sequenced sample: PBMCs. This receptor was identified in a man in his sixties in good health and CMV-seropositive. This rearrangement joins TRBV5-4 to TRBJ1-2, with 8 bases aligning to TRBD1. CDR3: CASSLPQGESWVPGYGYTF. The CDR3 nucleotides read TGTGCCAGCAGCTTACCACAGGGGGAGTCTTGGGTCCCCGGATATGGCTACACCTTC.